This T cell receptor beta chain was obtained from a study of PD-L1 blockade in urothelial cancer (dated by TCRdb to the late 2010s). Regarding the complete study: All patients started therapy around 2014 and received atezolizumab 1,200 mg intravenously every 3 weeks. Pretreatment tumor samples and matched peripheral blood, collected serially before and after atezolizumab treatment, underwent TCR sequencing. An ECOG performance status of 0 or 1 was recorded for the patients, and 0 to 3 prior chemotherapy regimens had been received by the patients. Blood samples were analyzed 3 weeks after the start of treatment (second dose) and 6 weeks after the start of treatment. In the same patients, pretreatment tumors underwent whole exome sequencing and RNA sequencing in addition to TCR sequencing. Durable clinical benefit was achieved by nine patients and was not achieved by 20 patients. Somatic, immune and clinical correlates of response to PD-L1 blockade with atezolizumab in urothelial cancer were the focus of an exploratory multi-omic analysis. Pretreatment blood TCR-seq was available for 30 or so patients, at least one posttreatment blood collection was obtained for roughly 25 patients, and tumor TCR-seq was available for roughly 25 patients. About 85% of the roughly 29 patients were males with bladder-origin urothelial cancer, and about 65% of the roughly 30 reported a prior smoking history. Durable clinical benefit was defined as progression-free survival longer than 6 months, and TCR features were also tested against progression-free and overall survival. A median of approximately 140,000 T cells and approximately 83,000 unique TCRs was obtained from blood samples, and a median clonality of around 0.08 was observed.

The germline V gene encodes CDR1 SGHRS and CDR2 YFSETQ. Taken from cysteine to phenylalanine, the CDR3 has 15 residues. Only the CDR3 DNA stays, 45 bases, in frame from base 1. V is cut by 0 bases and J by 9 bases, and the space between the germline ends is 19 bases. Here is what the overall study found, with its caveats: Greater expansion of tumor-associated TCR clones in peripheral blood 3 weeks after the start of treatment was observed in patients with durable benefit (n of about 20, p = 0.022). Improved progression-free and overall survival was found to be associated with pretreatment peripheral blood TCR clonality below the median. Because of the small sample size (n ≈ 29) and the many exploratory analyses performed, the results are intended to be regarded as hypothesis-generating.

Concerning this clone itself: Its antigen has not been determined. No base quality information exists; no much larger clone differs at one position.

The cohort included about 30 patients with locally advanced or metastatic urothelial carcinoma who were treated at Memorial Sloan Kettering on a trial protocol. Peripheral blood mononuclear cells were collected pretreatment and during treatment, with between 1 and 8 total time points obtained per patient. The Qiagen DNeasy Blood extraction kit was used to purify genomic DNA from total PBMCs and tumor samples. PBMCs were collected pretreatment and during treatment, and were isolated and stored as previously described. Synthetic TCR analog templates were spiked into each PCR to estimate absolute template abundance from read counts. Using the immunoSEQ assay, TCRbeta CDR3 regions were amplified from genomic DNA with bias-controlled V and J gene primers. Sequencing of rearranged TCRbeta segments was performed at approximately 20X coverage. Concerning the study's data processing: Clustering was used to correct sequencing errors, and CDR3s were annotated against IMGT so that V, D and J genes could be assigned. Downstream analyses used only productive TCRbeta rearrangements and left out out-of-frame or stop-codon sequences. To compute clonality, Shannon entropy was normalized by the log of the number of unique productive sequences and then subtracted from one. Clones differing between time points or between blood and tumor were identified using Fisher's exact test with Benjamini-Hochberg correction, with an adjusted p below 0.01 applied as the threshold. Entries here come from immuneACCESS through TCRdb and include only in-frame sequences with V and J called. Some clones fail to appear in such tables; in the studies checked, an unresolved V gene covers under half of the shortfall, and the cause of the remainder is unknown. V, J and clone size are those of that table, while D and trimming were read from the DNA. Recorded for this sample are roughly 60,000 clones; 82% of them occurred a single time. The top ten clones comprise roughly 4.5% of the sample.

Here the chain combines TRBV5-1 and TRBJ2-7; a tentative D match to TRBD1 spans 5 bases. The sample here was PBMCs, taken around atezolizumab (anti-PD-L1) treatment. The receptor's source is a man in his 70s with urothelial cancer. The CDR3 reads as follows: CASSLDPGNYEGQYF. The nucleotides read TGCGCCAGCAGCTTGGATCCAGGGAACTACGAAGGGCAGTACTTC.